This record covers a single T cell receptor (beta chain). This sample is drawn from a study of control samples from healthy donors and cancer patients. The protocol was immunoSEQ multiplex PCR, while the TCRdb copy is restricted to in-frame clones and leaves out a portion. The sample has 55,000 to 90,000 clones; approximately 80% are singletons. The TCR originated in a man in his fifties or sixties in good health. Specimen: blood.

CDR3 loop: CASSLERESTDTQYF. CDR3 DNA: TGCGCCAGCAGCCTTGAGCGGGAGAGCACAGATACGCAGTATTTT. The chain employs TRBV4-3 and TRBJ2-3; 8 bases map to TRBD2. Trimming took 4 bases from V and 0 from J; bases not matched to a gene: 3. The germline V gene encodes CDR1 LGHNA and CDR2 YSLEER. The CDR3 spans 15 residues.